This TCR beta chain was sequenced in a study of shared clonotypes between healthy human individuals. Per germline, CDR1 KGHSH and CDR2 LQKENI. The CDR3 runs to 14 residues. V lost 3 bases, J lost 0 bases, and 1 base stayed unmatched. On this clone: Other DNA sequences within the sample encode an identical CDR3.

Memory CD4+ cells were the fraction left after CD45RA+ naive selection. Assay execution proceeded at the deep level. Only in-frame clones appear in the TCRdb table, and some are missing; sequencing was by immunoSEQ multiplex PCR. Seen here are roughly 1,500,000 clones, approximately 98.5% observed once, and the top ten hold about 0.34%. This receptor was taken from a man younger than 45 in good health. Sequenced input: naive CD4+ T cells sorted from blood. Subset described: CD45RA+ positively selected. The J gene is TRBJ2-7, the V gene TRBV18, with 8 bases matching TRBD2. The CDR3 coding sequence is TGTGCCAGCTCACCGGGGACTAGCTCCTACGAGCAGTACTTC. Its translation is CASSPGTSSYEQYF.